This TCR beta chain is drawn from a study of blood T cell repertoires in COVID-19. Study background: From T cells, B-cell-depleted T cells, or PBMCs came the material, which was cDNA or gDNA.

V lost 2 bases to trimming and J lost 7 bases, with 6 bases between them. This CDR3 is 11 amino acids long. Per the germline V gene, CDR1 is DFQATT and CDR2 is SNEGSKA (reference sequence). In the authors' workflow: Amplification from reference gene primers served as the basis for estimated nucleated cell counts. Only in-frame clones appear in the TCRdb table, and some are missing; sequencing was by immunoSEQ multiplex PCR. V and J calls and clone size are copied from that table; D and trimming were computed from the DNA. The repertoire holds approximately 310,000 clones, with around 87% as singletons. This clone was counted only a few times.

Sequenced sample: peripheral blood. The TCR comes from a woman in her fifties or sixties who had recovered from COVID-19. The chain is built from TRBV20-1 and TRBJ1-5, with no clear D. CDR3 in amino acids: CSARSLQPQHF. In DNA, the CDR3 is TGCAGTGCTAGAAGTCTACAGCCCCAGCATTTT.